This is a list of T cell receptor beta chains from one sample in a study of blood T cells in healthy people across ages. MiXCR, run by TCRdb on the 5' RACE reads, gives a single entry per CDR3 protein. Found here are around 1,900,000 distinct CDR3 sequences, about 39% of them singletons; the top ten hold about 21%. Sequencing was carried out using blood. The receptors originated from a human donor in good health. CDR3s include the opening cysteine and the closing phenylalanine or tryptophan.

v_call	j_call	cdr3_aa
TRBV6-1	TRBJ2-3	CTSSTSGGRDTQYF
TRBV4-1	TRBJ1-4	CASSRKPDVGAEKLFF
TRBV15	TRBJ1-1	CATSTGQGTEAFF
TRBV5-1	TRBJ2-3	CASSLLGLPDTQYF
TRBV12-3/TRBV12-4	TRBJ2-3	CASYTVRGAVDTQYF
TRBV28	TRBJ1-2	CAGTWEGYGYTF
TRBV28	NA	CASRGLAPYNEQYF
TRBV6-1	TRBJ1-5	CASTRGGGTKSNQPQHF
TRBV9	TRBJ2-2	CASSASAGGELFF
TRBV6-5	TRBJ1-4	CASSYTPLLGIKTNEKLFF
TRBV20-1	TRBJ2-1	CSATLYSGSSHNEQFF
TRBV3-1	TRBJ2-1	CATRQGGSDEQFF
TRBV6-2/TRBV6-3	TRBJ1-1	CASSALGPFTEAFF
TRBV6-2/TRBV6-3	TRBJ1-1	CASSYAPFGEAFF
TRBV7-8	TRBJ2-5	CASSPTRDRGDIQYF
TRBV29-1	TRBJ2-7	CSVEAGTGVYEQYF
TRBV29-1	TRBJ2-6	CSVIDGTVLTF
TRBV5-1	TRBJ2-3	CASSPPGDWQYF
TRBV18	TRBJ2-3	CASSPQVPGTDTQYF
TRBV27	TRBJ2-6	CASSTYYSGANVLTF
TRBV5-1	NA	CASSPTSGRETQYF
TRBV9	TRBJ2-7	CAHPRPVEQYF
TRBV12-3/TRBV12-4	TRBJ1-2	CASSPGTGIGYGYTF
TRBV13	TRBJ1-2	CASSRLQGGHGYTF
TRBV4-3	TRBJ1-2	CASRSQGANYGYTF
TRBV5-6	TRBJ2-7	CASSTGGGVSGYEQYF
TRBV29-1	TRBJ1-2	CSDGGSNGYTF